This TCR beta chain derives from a study of T cells after yellow fever vaccination. Study-wide points: Any FACS-sorted repertoire could hold abundant clonotypes that contaminate it from the bulk population.

In its sample, this clonotype was seen a few times. What it recognizes is unknown. Each CDR3 protein gets one entry after TCRdb re-called the 5' RACE reads with MiXCR. Among about 320,000 distinct CDR3 sequences, 6.8% were seen once, and the ten largest hold roughly a sixth. Trimming removed 7 bases from V and 4 bases from J, with 9 bases in between. The CDR3 is made up of 12 amino acids. The sequenced sample was PBMCs, obtained around 45 days after the first yellow fever vaccination. This receptor was identified in a young man who received the YFV17D yellow fever vaccine. The chain carries TRBV12-3 or TRBV12-4 and TRBJ2-3; D ambiguous. CDR3 sequence (DNA): TGTGCCAGCATCCTCCCCGCAGATACGCAGTATTTT. Its translation: CASILPADTQYF.